These 25 T cell receptor beta chains share one sample of origin, sequenced in a study of blood T cell repertoires in COVID-19. Assay: immunoSEQ multiplex PCR; the TCRdb copy retains only in-frame clones and omits some. The table shows approximately 250,000 clones, with about 91% occurring only once. Sequenced: PBMCs or T cells enriched from blood (not recorded which). These receptors were collected from a woman between 40 and 55 years old with acute COVID-19.

This rearrangement joins TRBV11-2 to TRBJ2-7; 7 bases are shared with TRBD2. Losses at the gene ends were 5 bases for V and 7 bases for J; bases not matched to a gene: 11. The CDR3 is made up of 14 amino acids. The germline V gene has CDR1 SGHAT and CDR2 FQNNGV. In DNA, the CDR3 is TGTGCCAGCAGCAAAATTAGCGGGCGGGGGGAGCAGTACTTC. It translates to CASSKISGRGEQYF.

DNA for the CDR3: TGTGCCAGCAGTTTATTACAGGGGTTGGACACAGATACGCAGTATTTT. Translation gives CASSLLQGLDTDTQYF. The chain carries TRBV27 and TRBJ2-3; 7 bases match TRBD1. In germline, CDR1 is MNHEY, CDR2 SMNVEV (reference sequence). The CDR3 runs 16 residues. V lost 1 base and J lost 2; bases outside the gene matches: 6.

This chain uses TRBV6-2 or TRBV6-3 with TRBJ2-3, with 13 bases that match TRBD2. After removal of 5 bases from V and 4 bases from J, the junction contained 6 bases not matched to a gene. This CDR3 spans 16 amino acids. CDR1 is MNHEY and CDR2 is SVGEGT in the germline V gene. This CDR3 is CASSTTSGRASDTQYF. As DNA, the CDR3 is TGTGCCAGCAGTACTACTAGCGGGAGGGCCTCAGATACGCAGTATTTT.

The gene calls are TRBV7-2 and TRBJ2-2, with unresolved D. V lost 5 bases, J lost 0 bases, and 10 bases lay in between. The CDR3 runs 15 residues. Germline V CDR1 and CDR2: SGHTA, FQGNSA. The CDR3 region has the DNA TGTGCCAGCAGCCCCTGGCTGTCGAACACCGGGGAGCTGTTTTTT. This codes for CASSPWLSNTGELFF.

This chain connects TRBV4-2 to TRBJ2-7, with a possible D match to TRBD2 (6 bases). Germline values: CDR1 LGHNA, CDR2 YNFKEQ. This CDR3 has 14 amino acids. The V and J ends lost 0 bases and 4 bases respectively, with 10 bases between them. CDR3 region: CASSQDGGEYEQYF. CDR3 coding DNA: TGTGCCAGCAGCCAAGATGGCGGGGAGTACGAGCAGTACTTC.

The gene calls are TRBV24-1 and TRBJ2-1; 8 bases align to TRBD2. With 4 bases clipped from V and 0 bases from J, the junction kept 10 bases outside the gene matches. The CDR3 loop spans 18 amino acids. Germline CDR1 reads KGHDR; CDR2 reads SFDVKD. CDR3 in DNA: TGTGCCACCAGTGACGTAGGACTAGCCGATATCTCCTACAATGAGCAGTTCTTC. It encodes CATSDVGLADISYNEQFF.

This chain joins TRBV7-3 and TRBJ2-3; 7 positions match TRBD2. The CDR3 length is 16 residues. Germline CDR1 reads SGHTA; CDR2 reads FQGTGA. V shed 5 bases and J 1 base; nucleotides not matched to a gene: 9. The CDR3 DNA is TGTGCCAGCAGCCTCAGAGGACTAGTGGGCACAGATACGCAGTATTTT. Its translation: CASSLRGLVGTDTQYF.

This clone was observed a single time. V usage is TRBV18 and J usage is TRBJ1-5; possibly TRBD1 for D (6 bases). The germline V gene encodes CDR1 KGHSH and CDR2 LQKENI. This CDR3 has 14 residues. Trimming took off 5 bases at V and 11 bases at J, with 19 bases between the two ends. CDR3 bases: TGTGCCAGCTCAGGGTCGGGGGGGCTTGAGGCCCAGCATTTT. It encodes CASSGSGGLEAQHF.

The count of this clone is one. The chain combines TRBV7-3 with TRBJ2-5; tentatively, D is TRBD2 (6 bases). Germline CDR1 reads SGHTA; CDR2 reads FQGTGA. The ends were cut back, 0 bases at V and 6 bases at J, with 11 bases in the middle. The CDR3 sequence is 14 residues long. The CDR3: CASSLTPGGQTQYF. CDR3 nucleotide sequence: TGTGCCAGCAGCTTAACGCCCGGAGGGCAGACCCAGTACTTC. The variable domain in full, with the rest retrieved from reference TRBV7-3 and TRBJ2-5, is GAGVSQTPSNKVTEKGKYVELRCDPISGHTALYWYRQSLGQGPEFLIYFQGTGAADDSGLPNDRFFAVRPEGSVSTLKIQRTERGDSAVYLCASSLTPGGQTQYFGPGTRLLVL.

This clone was observed a few times. The chain employs TRBV5-6 and TRBJ2-1; D uncertain. This CDR3 is 12 amino acids long. Trimming removed 0 bases at V and 6 bases at J, with 4 bases between. Per the germline V gene, CDR1 is SGHDT and CDR2 is YYEEEE. The CDR3 loop reads CASSLVANEQFF. In nucleotides, the CDR3 is TGTGCCAGCAGCTTGGTAGCCAATGAGCAGTTCTTC.

This chain connects TRBV28 to TRBJ1-2; perhaps TRBD1 as D (5 bases). The CDR3 sequence is 14 residues long. CDR1 is MDHEN, CDR2 SYDVKM, per germline. V was shortened by 5 bases and J by 2 bases, with 12 bases between the two germline ends. CDR3 residues: CASSLSAGNYGYTF. As DNA, the CDR3 is TGTGCCAGCAGTCTGAGTGCAGGGAACTATGGCTACACCTTC.

This clone showed up just a few times. The chain recombines TRBV27 with TRBJ2-7; D gene unclear. The V and J ends lost 1 base and 3 bases respectively, with 13 bases between them. Germline values: CDR1 MNHEY, CDR2 SMNVEV (reference sequence). This CDR3 contains 15 residues. CDR3 loop: CASSLFAEPIYEQYF. The CDR3 DNA follows: TGTGCCAGCAGTTTATTTGCGGAACCCATCTACGAGCAGTACTTC.

The CDR3, as DNA: TGTGCCAGCCAACTCGAGCCTTTTAGCACAGATACGCAGTATTTT. It is translated as CASQLEPFSTDTQYF. The V call is TRBV3-1 (or the pseudogene TRBV3-2), the J call TRBJ2-3; D remains unclear. This CDR3 is built from 15 residues. Germline values: CDR1 LGHDT, CDR2 YNNKEL (reference sequence). Deletions cut 8 bases from V and 0 bases from J, with 15 bases between.

The DNA for the CDR3 is TGTGCCAGCTCACCGGGGGCTGCCGGAGGCTACACCTTC. Encoded protein: CASSPGAAGGYTF. This chain joins TRBV18 and TRBJ1-2; D is perhaps TRBD1 (6 bases). The CDR3 sequence is 13 residues long. Trimming stripped 3 bases from V and 8 bases from J, with 13 bases between. Germline CDR1 KGHSH, CDR2 LQKENI.

This rearrangement joins TRBV28 to TRBJ2-7, with 7 bases aligning to TRBD2. Germline V gene sequence: CDR1 MDHEN, CDR2 SYDVKM. Losses at the gene ends were 2 bases for V and 2 bases for J; bases not matched to a gene: 0. The CDR3 contains 13 residues. CDR3: CASSLAGAYEQYV. CDR3 in DNA: TGTGCCAGCAGTTTAGCGGGAGCCTACGAGCAGTACGTC.

This clone was seen a single time. The rearrangement joins TRBV5-1 to TRBJ1-1; 11 bases map to TRBD1. The CDR3 runs to 15 residues. CDR1 is SGHRS, CDR2 YFSETQ, per germline. J was trimmed by 5 bases and V by 0 bases; bases with no gene match: 3. The CDR3 DNA reads TGCGCCAGCAGCTTGGCGGGGACAGGGGGGACTGAAGCTTTCTTT. It codes for CASSLAGTGGTEAFF. The full variable domain, rest sourced from reference TRBV5-1 and TRBJ1-1, is KAGVTQTPRYLIKTRGQQVTLSCSPISGHRSVSWYQQTPGQGLQFLFEYFSETQRNKGNFPGRFSGRQFSNSRSEMNVSTLELGDSALYLCASSLAGTGGTEAFFGQGTRLTVV.

DNA for the CDR3: TGTGCCAGCAGCTCGGGGACTAGCGGGAGAGGGACGGATACGCAGTATTTT. Translation gives CASSSGTSGRGTDTQYF. The genes are TRBV28 and TRBJ2-3; 14 bases are shared with TRBD2. In germline, CDR1 is MDHEN, CDR2 SYDVKM. The trim removed 6 bases at V and 6 bases at J, leaving 11 bases unmatched. The CDR3 consists of 17 residues.

With regard to this clone: The DNA is left out, because the CDR3 cannot be placed on it with certainty; the CDR3 is given as TCRdb lists it. J is TRBJ1-5 and V is TRBV28; the table names TRBD1, a call not compared with the DNA. The CDR3 is 16 amino acids in total, end residues counted. Germline loops: CDR1 MDHEN, CDR2 SYDVKM. The CDR3 loop reads CASSSSVGESNQPQHF.

This clone was observed a handful of times. This rearrangement joins TRBV6-1 to TRBJ2-1; TRBD2 matches 7 bases. Germline CDR1 is MNHNS and CDR2 is SASEGT. The length of the CDR3 is 17 residues. V gave up 3 bases and J gave up 3 bases; unmatched junction bases: 11. The chain's CDR3 is CASSEPEGGLVYNEQFF. CDR3 DNA sequence: TGTGCCAGCAGTGAGCCCGAGGGAGGGCTAGTCTACAATGAGCAGTTCTTC.

The V call is TRBV24-1, the J call TRBJ1-1, with a tentative D call TRBD1 (6 bases). V lost 4 bases and J lost 6, with 14 bases in between. The CDR3 runs 14 residues. Looked up from germline, CDR1 is KGHDR and CDR2 is SFDVKD. The CDR3 coding sequence is TGTGCCACCAGTGAGCGGGGGCGAGGCTCTGAAGCTTTCTTT. It specifies CATSERGRGSEAFF.

This clone was detected only once. The rearrangement uses TRBV30 and TRBJ1-2; 7 nucleotides agree with TRBD1. V lost 2 bases, J lost 8 bases, and 11 bases stayed unmatched. Per germline, CDR1 GTSNPN and CDR2 SVGIG (reference sequence). CDR3 length: 14 amino acids. The CDR3 DNA is TGTGCCTGGAGTATTCCCACAGGGGCTTGGGGCTACACCTTC. The encoded protein is CAWSIPTGAWGYTF.

The chain joins TRBV18 to TRBJ2-1; 7 bases are shared with TRBD2. Germline loops: CDR1 KGHSH, CDR2 LQKENI. CDR3 length: 16 residues. Unmatched junction bases numbered 11, after V lost 4 bases and J lost 5 bases. CDR3 nucleotides: TGTGCCAGCTCACACCCTGGGAGGGAGAGTAACAATGAGCAGTTCTTC. Translated: CASSHPGRESNNEQFF.

V usage is TRBV24-1 and J usage is TRBJ2-1, with TRBD2 matching 10 bases. Germline V CDR1 and CDR2: KGHDR, SFDVKD. With 4 bases clipped from V and 9 bases from J, the junction kept 14 bases outside the gene matches. The CDR3 has 17 residues. The CDR3 loop reads CATSEYHTSGNGVEQFF. Here the CDR3 DNA reads TGTGCCACCAGTGAATATCACACTAGCGGGAATGGGGTTGAGCAGTTCTTC.

The rearrangement joins TRBV10-1 to TRBJ1-5; 7 positions match TRBD1. The CDR3 loop spans 14 amino acids. V was clipped by 6 bases and J by 1 base; unmatched bases: 3. Germline loops: CDR1 WNHNN, CDR2 SYGVQD (reference sequence). The CDR3 DNA is TGCGCCAGCAGCGCGGGACAGAGCAATCAGCCCCAGCATTTT. Translating gives CASSAGQSNQPQHF.

The chain carries TRBV6-5 and TRBJ1-1; TRBD1 aligns across 10 bases. The V and J ends lost 7 bases and 10 bases, in that order; junction bases with no gene match: 9. This CDR3 spans 13 amino acids. The germline V gene encodes CDR1 MNHEY and CDR2 SVGAGI. CDR3 DNA sequence: TGTGCCAGCACCAGGACAGGGGGGGGTGGAGCTTTCTTT. It translates to CASTRTGGGGAFF.